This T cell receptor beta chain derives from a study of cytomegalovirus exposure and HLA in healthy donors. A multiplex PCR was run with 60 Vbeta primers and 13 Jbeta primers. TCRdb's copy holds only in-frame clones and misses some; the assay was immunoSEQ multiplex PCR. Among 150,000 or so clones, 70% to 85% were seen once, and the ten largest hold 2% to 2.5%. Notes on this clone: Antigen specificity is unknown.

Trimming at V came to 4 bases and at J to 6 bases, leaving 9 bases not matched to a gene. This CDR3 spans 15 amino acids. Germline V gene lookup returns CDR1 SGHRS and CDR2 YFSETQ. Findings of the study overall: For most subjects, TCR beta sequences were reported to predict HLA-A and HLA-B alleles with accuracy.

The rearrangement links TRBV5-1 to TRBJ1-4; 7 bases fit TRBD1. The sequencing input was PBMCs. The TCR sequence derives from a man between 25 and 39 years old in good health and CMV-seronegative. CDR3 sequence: CASSRTGTDHEKLFF. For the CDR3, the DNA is TGCGCCAGCAGCCGAACCGGGACAGACCATGAAAAACTGTTTTTT.